What follows describes a single TCR beta chain. Its cognate antigen has yet to be identified. No much larger clone is present one base from it, and per-base qualities are unavailable. Donors were healthy HIV-negative adults with no recently reported acute infections or vaccinations. All donors were Caucasian adults living in Nashville, Tennessee, USA. CD4+ T cells were enriched by magnetic negative selection, after which naive cells were positively selected on CD45RA and the negative fraction was taken as the memory subset. Blood was collected by leukapheresis, and PBMCs were isolated by Ficoll-Histopaque density gradient centrifugation and then cryopreserved in liquid nitrogen vapor phase. Analytical flow cytometry was used to check the purity and quantity of each magnetically sorted T cell population. From each sorted fraction, genomic DNA was isolated and quantified by UV absorbance on a Nanodrop 2000c.

These data come from a study of shared clonotypes between healthy human individuals (dated by TCRdb to between 2020 and 2021). Some background on the complete study: A couple of women and a few men aged 18 to 49 years were included in the cohort. To estimate repertoire size and how much clonotype sharing occurs between individuals, the study deeply sequenced the blood TCR repertoires of five healthy adults. For each donor, three plates each were used for CD4 naive and CD4 memory, two plates were used for CD8 naive, and one plate was used for CD8 memory. Each donor's leukapheresis produced roughly between about 0.8 and 8.9 billion PBMCs. To increase sequencing depth and limit assay-specific biases, TCR repertoire library preparation and sequencing were carried out by different laboratories using diverse techniques.

CDR1 and CDR2 are drawn from the germline V gene: SGDLS, YYNGEE. The CDR3 has 13 amino acids, counting the end cysteine and phenylalanine. The retained sequence is limited to the CDR3, 39 bases, with the frame set at the first base. V is pared back by 3 bases and J by 7 bases, with 11 bases lying between the germline termini. Study-wide findings and limitations: Sampling was limited to blood, and TCR repertoires in tissue likely differ from TCR repertoires in blood. Incomplete sequencing was indicated by rarefaction of sorted-subset datasets, despite the large sequencing depth. Compared with non-shared clonotypes, the clonotypes found in all four sorted-subset donors had higher generation probabilities. Larger estimated clonotype richness was generally found for naive subsets than for memory subsets. The small number of donors limited the genetic and exposure-history diversity represented. Based on pairwise subsampling, the degree of clonotype sharing among donors was expected to be affected by sequencing depth. Across several donors, approximately 5% of naive CD4, 3% to 3.5% of naive CD8, under 2.5% of memory CD4, and under 0.45% of memory CD8 clonotypes were shared.

Using the deep immunoSEQ assay, multiplex PCR amplified TCR CDR3 regions from genomic DNA. For each cell subset, the extracted genomic DNA was distributed evenly across all wells of several immunoSEQ 96-well plates, and each plate served as one replicate. For sorted subsets, each replicate PCR was loaded with around 200 ng genomic DNA, equivalent to approximately 27,000 T cell genomes. The purified libraries were quantified using a Qubit 3.0 fluorometer, sized with a Bioanalyzer 2100, and then quantified again using the KAPA Library Quantification kit. Each immunoSEQ 96-well plate was sequenced on its own single-read 150-cycle Illumina NextSeq 550 flow cell. The authors processed their data as follows. The immunoSEQ output contained only junctional sequences without quality scores, so filtering could not match that applied to full-length reads. To assign V/J genes and CDR3, sequences were annotated using PyIR, a Python wrapper for IgBLAST v1.9, with IMGT germline references. Reads with weak V/J assignments (E-value above 1e-6), missing CDR3, stop codons, out-of-frame junctions, or ambiguous translated residues were removed. V3J clonotypes were defined as sequences sharing the same inferred V gene, J gene, and CDR3 amino acid sequence. The percentage overlap between two repertoires was calculated by dividing the number of shared unique clonotypes by the size of the smaller repertoire. Repertoire richness was assessed with RTK rarefaction, the Chao1 estimator, and Recon v2.1 estimates of unobserved clonotypes. OLGA was used to compute generation probabilities for all TCRbeta clonotypes that the gDNA method yielded from a few donors. TCRdb provides this immuneACCESS table in a form limited to in-frame rearrangements. Some clones are lacking; in checked studies, under half of them reflect an unresolved V gene, and why the rest are absent is not known. Clone size and V and J calls were adopted from that table, with D and trimming inferred from the DNA. The sample includes hundreds of thousands of clones, with around 72% observed a single time. The leading ten clones occupy about 1.8% of the sample.

The V and J genes are TRBV9 and TRBJ2-1; TRBD1 might be the D gene, on 5 matching bases. Sequenced: memory CD4+ T cells sorted from blood. The cell subset or site label, as the study defines it: CD45RA-negative fraction. The receptor was isolated from a woman aged 25 to 39 in good health. The CDR3 here reads CASSARQGNEQFF. The nucleotide sequence reads TGTGCCAGCAGCGCGCGTCAGGGAAATGAGCAGTTCTTC.